This T cell receptor (beta chain) was captured in a study of monozygotic twins with inflammatory bowel disease. The study's findings and limits: Repertoire similarity did not differ between concordant and discordant twins, possibly owing to limited power.

Every TCR library drew on around 3.5 ug of total RNA. After re-calling the 5' RACE reads, TCRdb lists one entry per CDR3 protein, DNA absent. The sample table sets out approximately 390,000 distinct CDR3 sequences. Note on this clonotype: Its antigen remains unidentified.

Donors gave 2.5 ml of blood apiece. This receptor was identified in a human donor with ulcerative colitis or Crohn's disease, or a healthy co-twin of an affected twin (not recorded which). Sequenced: blood.

The CDR3 sequence: CASTDGGLAGEQYF. The chain couples TRBV28 to TRBJ2-7; TCRdb's assignment of TRBD2 cannot be checked, as there is no DNA. CDR3 length equals 14 residues. Germline CDR1 MDHEN, CDR2 SYDVKM.